This T cell receptor beta chain is drawn from a study of response to subunit inactivated influenza vaccine. Points from the study as a whole: A suggestion made by the authors is that each seasonal influenza vaccination recruits few new T cells.

In the case of this clonotype: What it recognizes is unknown.

TCRdb re-called the RT-PCR reads through MiXCR, storing one row per CDR3 protein. The data contain hundreds of thousands of distinct CDR3 sequences, approximately 17% of them singletons. The TCR was taken from a man aged 50-60 years who received an inactivated influenza vaccine. The specimen comprised PBMCs from blood, sampled 4 to 6 days after vaccination.

The CDR3 nucleotides are TGTGCCAGCAGCCAGAGCGGGAGGCACTGGGATACGCAGTATTTT. Translating gives CASSQSGRHWDTQYF. This chain links TRBV7-2 with TRBJ2-3; TRBD2 matches at 9 bases. The CDR3 spans 15 residues. The germline CDR1 and CDR2 sequences are SGHTA and FQGNSA. V gave up 5 bases and J gave up 6 bases; unmatched junction bases: 9.